The present T cell receptor beta chain was sequenced within a study of shared clonotypes between healthy human individuals. Findings and limits, study-wide: Of the naive CD4 clonotypes, approximately 5% were shared across a handful of donors.

Running of the assay took place at deep level. Investigators spread the genomic DNA of each subset evenly over several immunoSEQ plates. Assay: immunoSEQ multiplex PCR; the TCRdb copy retains only in-frame clones and omits some. There are about 2 million clones in the sample; over 85% occur only once, and more than 0.1% lies in the top ten. The CDR3 is 17 amino acids. CDR1 is GTSNPN and CDR2 is SVGIG in the germline V gene (reference sequence). Germline trimming cut 0 bases from V and 0 bases from J; bases unmatched to any gene: 8. In the case of this clone: What it binds is unknown.

The V and J genes are TRBV30 and TRBJ1-5; TRBD1 aligns across 7 bases. The TCR sequence derives from a man aged 18 to 30 in good health. Sequenced input: naive CD4+ T cells sorted from blood. The subset denotes: CD45RA+ positively selected. CDR3 in DNA: TGTGCCTGGAGTGTATGGCAGGGGGGGGATAGCAATCAGCCCCAGCATTTT. It specifies CAWSVWQGGDSNQPQHF.